This paragraph reports one T cell receptor beta chain. One junction end does not reproduce the germline sequence, and a read error may be involved. The protocol was immunoSEQ multiplex PCR, while the TCRdb copy is restricted to in-frame clones and leaves out a portion. This table holds fewer than 50,000 clones, about 89% found once. In germline, CDR1 is SSHAT, CDR2 FNYEAQ (reference sequence). The CDR3 sequence is 15 residues long. The entry originates in a study of OX40 agonist ivuxolimab in advanced cancers. Study-level background: Ivuxolimab, which patients received intravenously every 2 weeks, was dosed at 0.01 to 10 mg/kg. Those treated in dose escalation had hepatocellular carcinoma, melanoma, renal cell cancer or head and neck cancer.

This receptor was taken from an adult with an advanced solid tumor such as melanoma, head and neck, liver or kidney cancer. The J gene is TRBJ2-1, the V gene TRBV7-7, with 10 bases that match TRBD2. Material: CD4+ or CD8+ T cells sorted from blood, obtained in a trial of the OX40 agonist ivuxolimab. This CDR3 reads CASSLGLAGVNEQFF. DNA for the CDR3: TGTGCTAGCAGCTTAGGGCTAGCGGGAGTCAATGAGCAGTTCTTC.